A single sample is the source of the 10 T cell receptor beta chains below, sequenced in a study of regulatory T cells in long-lasting Graves disease. The time point denotes: newly diagnosed GD, antithyroid drugs for less than 3 months. PBMC RNA served as the TCR library source. CDR3 regions were amplified by Arm-PCR using iRepertoire HTBI primers to build TCR beta libraries. One entry per CDR3 protein results from TCRdb running MiXCR on the multiplex PCR reads. The sample lists about 520,000 distinct CDR3 sequences, more than 10% occurring once. This sample also belongs to another study, concerning T cells in Graves' hyperthyroidism and ophthalmopathy.

This specimen consisted of peripheral blood mononuclear cells (PBMCs), obtained at new diagnosis, from a patient treated with antithyroid drugs. Receptor source: a woman under 40 with Graves disease.

This sequence joins TRBV28 and TRBJ2-4, with 9 bases aligning to TRBD1. Trimming removed 7 bases from V and 1 base from J; junction bases left unmatched: 5. This CDR3 comprises 15 residues. Germline lookup yields CDR1 MDHEN and CDR2 SYDVKM. For the CDR3, the DNA is TGTGCCAGCACCGGGACAGGGAGGGCCAAAAACATTCAGTACTTC. Its protein product is CASTGTGRAKNIQYF.

This clonotype has ten or more counts. The chain joins TRBV12-3 or TRBV12-4 to TRBJ1-2; unclear D gene. CDR3 length equals 14 residues. The V and J ends lost 6 bases and 8 bases respectively, with 19 bases between them. This CDR3 reads CASSLRHLSGGYTF. The CDR3 DNA reads TGTGCCAGCAGCCTCCGACATTTGTCAGGCGGCTACACCTTC.

The rearrangement uses TRBV25-1 and TRBJ1-4, with a possible D match to TRBD1 (6 bases). The V end was cut by 2 bases, the J end by 8 bases, with 15 bases between. Per the germline V gene, CDR1 is MGHDK and CDR2 is SYGVNS. This CDR3 comprises 15 residues. In nucleotides, the CDR3 is TGTGCCAGCAGTGAAGGGGACATCTGGGACGAAAAACTGTTTTTT. It specifies CASSEGDIWDEKLFF. The full variable domain, rest sourced from reference TRBV25-1 and TRBJ1-4, is EADIYQTPRYLVIGTGKKITLECSQTMGHDKMYWYQQDPGMELHLIHYSYGVNSTEKGDLSSESTVSRIRTEHFPLTLESARPSHTSQYLCASSEGDIWDEKLFFGSGTQLSVL.

This clonotype showed up many times. V is TRBV28 and J is TRBJ1-1; D remains unclear. CDR1 and CDR2 (germline): MDHEN, SYDVKM. V lost 1 base and J 0 bases, leaving 9 bases between the germline ends. This CDR3 comprises 15 residues. DNA for the CDR3: TGTGCCAGCAGTTTATCCGGGCCTTTGAACACTGAAGCTTTCTTT. Translating gives CASSLSGPLNTEAFF.

This clonotype has ten or more counts. This chain links TRBV29-1 with TRBJ2-2; either TRBD1 or TRBD2 may fit D (5 bases each). Between the trimmed V and J ends, which lost 1 base and 0 bases, there was a span of 6 bases. CDR3 length: 14 residues. Germline V CDR1 and CDR2: SQVTM, ANQGSEA. The CDR3 protein is CSVEGGANTGELFF. The DNA for the CDR3 is TGCAGCGTTGAAGGAGGGGCGAACACCGGGGAGCTGTTTTTT.

A remark on this clonotype: The conserved closing phenylalanine or tryptophan is absent in this CDR3, likely reflecting a read error. The chain uses TRBV20-1 and TRBJ1-1; D uncertain. Trimming left V 5 bases short and J 1 base short, with 5 bases between. Per germline, CDR1 DFQATT and CDR2 SNEGSKA (reference sequence). The CDR3 extends over 11 amino acids. CDR3 nucleotides: TGCAGTGCTGAGGGGAACACTGAAGCTTTCGTT. This gives the protein CSAEGNTEAFV.

The rearrangement links TRBV11-2 to TRBJ2-6; unclear D gene. This CDR3 is 16 amino acids long. Trimming removed 1 base at V and 4 bases at J, with 11 bases between. Looked up from germline, CDR1 is SGHAT and CDR2 is FQNNGV. Here the CDR3 reads CASSLVARRGANVLTF. The CDR3, as DNA: TGTGCCAGCAGCTTAGTCGCCAGGCGAGGGGCCAACGTCCTGACTTTC.

The table lists this clonotype with many counts. The rearrangement links TRBV7-8 to TRBJ1-1; D gene unclear. The CDR3 is made up of 13 amino acids. CDR1 and CDR2 (germline): SGHVS, FQNEAQ. V was trimmed by 5 bases and J by 4 bases, leaving 11 bases between them. The CDR3 DNA reads TGTGCCAGCAGCGCACCGGGATTCACTGAAGCTTTCTTT. Its translation: CASSAPGFTEAFF.

This clonotype was counted only a few times. The CDR3 bases are TGTGCCAGCAGTTGGGATCCCTACAATGAGCAGTTCTTC. It yields the protein CASSWDPYNEQFF. This chain links TRBV27 with TRBJ2-1; D is unresolved. Trimming took 4 bases from V and 2 from J, leaving 6 bases between them. Germline loops: CDR1 MNHEY, CDR2 SMNVEV (reference sequence). There are 13 residues in the CDR3.

The V and J genes are TRBV30 and TRBJ2-3, with 8 nucleotides matching TRBD1. The CDR3 length is 14 residues. Germline V lookup: CDR1 GTSNPN, CDR2 SVGIG (reference sequence). The trim removed 4 bases at V and 5 bases at J, leaving 8 bases unmatched. The DNA for the CDR3 is TGTGCCTGGACCCGGGCAGGGGGCAAAGATACGCAGTATTTT. This encodes CAWTRAGGKDTQYF.